The next 10 T cell receptor beta chains were all read from a single sample in a study of TIL therapy for anti-PD-1-resistant metastatic lung cancer. Sequencing used immunoSEQ v3. Clones were read by immunoSEQ multiplex PCR, and TCRdb kept only the in-frame ones, dropping some. The sample includes 2,000 to 3,000 clones, about 73% of them seen just once. Time point defined: pre-treatment sample, taken before nivolumab and TIL therapy. Tumor tissue came from excised metastases, mostly pleural nodules or supraclavicular lymph nodes. The sample here was tumor tissue, taken at baseline. All receptors derive from a person between 30 and 80 years old with non-small cell lung cancer. Some clones in this sample may be carry-over from other donors' samples.

Only a few counts were recorded for this clone. CDR3 bases: TGTGCCAGCAGACCAGGGGGGGGCTTGAATACGCAGTATTTT. Translated: CASRPGGGLNTQYF. The J gene is TRBJ2-3, the V gene TRBV6-5; D may be TRBD1 or TRBD2 (7 bases each). The CDR3 runs to 14 residues. Looked up from germline, CDR1 is MNHEY and CDR2 is SVGAGI. Trimming cost V 6 bases and J 7 bases, with 17 bases left between them.

The rearrangement uses TRBV4-2 and TRBJ2-2; tentative D call: TRBD2 (5 bases). CDR1 and CDR2 (germline): LGHNA, YNFKEQ. The CDR3 sequence is 15 residues long. Trimming pared 1 base from V and 3 bases from J, leaving 9 bases between. As DNA, the CDR3 is TGTGCCAGCAGCCAAGGAGGGAGAGACACCGGGGAGCTGTTTTTT. This sequence encodes CASSQGGRDTGELFF.

This CDR3 reads CASTVGLDTDTQYF. CDR3 in DNA: TGCGCCAGCACTGTGGGACTAGATACAGATACGCAGTATTTT. V gene TRBV5-1 combines with J gene TRBJ2-3, with TRBD2 matching 8 bases. The CDR3 has 14 residues. The junction had 6 bases not matched to a gene; V was cut back by 6 bases and J by 3 bases. The germline CDR1 and CDR2 sequences are SGHRS and YFSETQ.

The V call is TRBV5-1, the J call TRBJ2-3; perhaps TRBD2 as D (5 bases). The CDR3 runs 14 residues. V dropped 4 bases and J dropped 6 bases, with 15 bases sitting between them. In germline, CDR1 is SGHRS, CDR2 YFSETQ. The CDR3 sequence is CASSAPSPLDTQYF. For the CDR3, the DNA is TGCGCCAGCAGCGCGCCTAGCCCACTCGATACGCAGTATTTT.

The chain links TRBV5-8 to TRBJ1-5; D call uncertain. Germline values: CDR1 SGHTS, CDR2 YDEGEE. Trimming took off 4 bases at V and 3 bases at J, with 5 bases between the two ends. CDR3 size: 12 residues. CDR3 amino acids: CASSPYNQPQHF. The CDR3 bases are TGTGCCAGCAGCCCCTACAATCAGCCCCAGCATTTT.

This clone has only a few counts. The chain recombines TRBV29-1 with TRBJ1-1; possible D gene TRBD1, 5 bases. The V gene lost 6 bases and the J gene lost 6 bases, with 8 bases spanning the gap. The germline V gene encodes CDR1 SQVTM and CDR2 ANQGSEA. The CDR3 length is 10 residues. CDR3 coding DNA: TGCAGCGTACGGGACGCTGAAGCTTTCTTT. It translates to CSVRDAEAFF.

This clone was seen only a few times. The chain's CDR3 is CASSAGGRGLETQYF. CDR3 DNA sequence: TGTGCCAGCAGTGCTGGGGGCAGGGGTTTGGAGACCCAGTACTTC. The chain is built from TRBV6-5 and TRBJ2-5; tentatively, D is TRBD1 (6 bases). Germline CDR1 and CDR2: MNHEY and SVGAGI. V shed 5 bases and J shed 5 bases, with 18 bases lying between them. The CDR3 spans 15 residues.

This chain joins TRBV5-1 and TRBJ2-3; a possible D gene is TRBD2 (5 bases). Trimming cost V 2 bases and J 2 bases, with 9 bases left between them. This CDR3 comprises 14 residues. Germline CDR1 SGHRS, CDR2 YFSETQ. The CDR3 region is CASSFRDPTDTQYF. In nucleotides, the CDR3 is TGCGCCAGCAGCTTCCGGGATCCCACAGATACGCAGTATTTT.

The chain combines TRBV25-1 with TRBJ1-6; TRBD1 is a possible D gene (5 bases). CDR1 and CDR2 from the germline V gene are MGHDK and SYGVNS. V shed 7 bases and J shed 8 bases, with 15 bases lying between them. CDR3 length: 14 amino acids. The CDR3 here is CASTEGTWDSPLHF. The DNA for the CDR3 is TGTGCCAGCACAGAGGGGACTTGGGATTCACCCCTCCACTTT.

A few counts support this clone. The rearrangement links TRBV10-3 to TRBJ1-4, with unresolved D. The CDR3 runs to 12 residues. Germline loops: CDR1 ENHRY, CDR2 SYGVKD. Trimming removed 6 bases from V and 5 bases from J, with 7 bases in between. The CDR3 DNA sequence: TGTGCCATCAGCGGCGTAAATGAAAAACTGTTTTTT. This translates into CAISGVNEKLFF.